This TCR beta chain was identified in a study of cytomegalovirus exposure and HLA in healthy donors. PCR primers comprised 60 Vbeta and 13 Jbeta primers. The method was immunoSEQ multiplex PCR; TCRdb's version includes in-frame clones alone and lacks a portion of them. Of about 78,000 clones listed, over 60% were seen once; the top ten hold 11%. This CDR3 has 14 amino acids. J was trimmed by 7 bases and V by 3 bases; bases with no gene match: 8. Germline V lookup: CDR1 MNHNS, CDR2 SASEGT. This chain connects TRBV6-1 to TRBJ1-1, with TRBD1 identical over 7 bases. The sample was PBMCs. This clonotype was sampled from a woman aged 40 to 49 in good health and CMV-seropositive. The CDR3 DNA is TGTGCCAGCAGTGATTGGGACAGCAAAGATGAAGCTTTCTTT. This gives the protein CASSDWDSKDEAFF.